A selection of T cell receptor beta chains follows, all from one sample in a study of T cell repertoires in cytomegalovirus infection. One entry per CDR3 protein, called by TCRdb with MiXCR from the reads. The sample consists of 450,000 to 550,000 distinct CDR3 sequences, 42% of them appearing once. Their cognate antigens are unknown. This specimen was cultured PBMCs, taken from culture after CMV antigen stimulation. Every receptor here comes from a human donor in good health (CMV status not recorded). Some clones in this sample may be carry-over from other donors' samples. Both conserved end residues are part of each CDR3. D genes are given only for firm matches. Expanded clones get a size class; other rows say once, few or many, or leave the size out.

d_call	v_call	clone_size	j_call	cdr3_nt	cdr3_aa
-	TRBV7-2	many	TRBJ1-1	TGTGCCAGCAGCCGGGACACGAGGAACACTGAAGCTTTCTTT	CASSRDTRNTEAFF
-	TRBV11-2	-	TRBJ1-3	TGTGCCAGCAGCTTGCCAACAGTGAAGTCCTCTGGAAACACCATATATTTT	CASSLPTVKSSGNTIYF
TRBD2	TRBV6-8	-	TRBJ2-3	TGTGCCAGCATAGATTGGGAGGGGGATACGCAGTATTTT	CASIDWEGDTQYF
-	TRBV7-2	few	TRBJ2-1	TGTGCCAGCAGCTTAGGAGTAAGTCGCAATGAGCAGTTCTTC	CASSLGVSRNEQFF
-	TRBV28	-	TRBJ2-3	TGTGCCAGCAGGACAGGTCTTTGGGATACGCAGTATTTT	CASRTGLWDTQYF
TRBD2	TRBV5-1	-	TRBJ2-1	TGCGCCAGCAGCTTGGAGCCGGGACTAGCGGGAGTGTCCGATGAGCAGTTCTTC	CASSLEPGLAGVSDEQFF
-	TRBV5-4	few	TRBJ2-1	TGTGCCAGCGGGCTCGGGGGAAGCTCCTACAATGAGCAGTTCTTC	CASGLGGSSYNEQFF
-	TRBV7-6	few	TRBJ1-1	TGTGCCAGCAGCTTAGAGGGAGTAAACACTGAAGCTTTCTTT	CASSLEGVNTEAFF
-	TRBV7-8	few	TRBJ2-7	TGTGCCAGCAGCTTAGAGAGGGGCTCCGTCTACGAGCAGTACTTC	CASSLERGSVYEQYF
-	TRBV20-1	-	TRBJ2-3	TGCAGTGGTCTTCGGGGGGCAATAGATACGCAGTATTTT	CSGLRGAIDTQYF
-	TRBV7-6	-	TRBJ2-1	TGTGCCAGCAGCTTAGGGGGCTTGGGGGAGCTCACCTACAATGAGCAGTTCTTC	CASSLGGLGELTYNEQFF
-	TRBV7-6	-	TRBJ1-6	TGTGCCAGCCAGGGGAGAAATTCACCCCTCCACTTT	CASQGRNSPLHF
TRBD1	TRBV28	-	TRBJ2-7	TGTGCCGCGGGGGACAGGGTATACGAGCAGTACTTC	CAAGDRVYEQYF